These 2 T cell receptor beta chains were sequenced from one sample in a study of CD8 T cells in Susac syndrome. When the RNA was reverse transcribed, random hexamers were used with an input of 0.5 to 1 ug. TCRdb re-called the immunoSEQ multiplex PCR reads with MiXCR, one entry per CDR3 protein. The data show some 120,000 distinct CDR3 sequences, approximately 95% seen once. Sequenced sample: CD8+ T cells from PBMCs. The receptors come from a human donor with multiple sclerosis.

The chain recombines TRBV19 with TRBJ2-1; the D is unclear. Trimming took 5 bases from V and 8 from J, leaving 4 bases between them. CDR3 length: 10 amino acids. CDR1 and CDR2 from the germline V gene are LNHDA and SQIVND (reference sequence). As DNA, the CDR3 is TGTGCCAGTAGTGACGATGAGCAGTTCTTC. The encoded protein is CASSDDEQFF. Full variable domain (remainder filled in from reference TRBV19 and TRBJ2-1): DGGITQSPKYLFRKEGQNVTLSCEQNLNHDAMYWYRQDPGQGLRLIYYSQIVNDFQKGDIAEGYSVSREKKESFPLTVTSAQKNPTAFYLCASSDDEQFFGPGTRLTVL.

The V and J genes are TRBV7-9 and TRBJ2-5; D is ambiguous. This CDR3 has 15 residues. Trimming cost V 4 bases and J 0 bases, with 12 bases left between them. CDR1 and CDR2 (germline): SEHNR, FQNEAQ (reference sequence). The CDR3 spells CASSSAETYQETQYF. The CDR3 bases are TGTGCCAGCAGCTCAGCCGAGACGTACCAAGAGACCCAGTACTTC.